This TCR beta chain is from a study of shared clonotypes between healthy human individuals. Study details: Donor composition was a couple of women and a few men, aged 18 to 49.

At the deep level, the assay was run. Here immunoSEQ multiplex PCR was the method, and the copy in TCRdb shows in-frame clones only, minus some. The data contain 550,000 to 850,000 clones, approximately 72% of them singletons. Concerning this clone: Its antigen remains unidentified.

Study-level points and caveats: Tissues were not sampled, only blood, and their repertoires likely differ.

Sequenced material: memory CD4+ T cells sorted from blood. Subset denoted: CD45RA-negative fraction. This receptor was taken from a woman under 40 in good health.

The CDR3: CASSTTPDNEQFF. The CDR3 DNA reads as TGTGCCAGCAGCACCACCCCTGACAATGAGCAGTTCTTC. The V gene is TRBV7-9, the J gene TRBJ2-1; D unclear. Germline values: CDR1 SEHNR, CDR2 FQNEAQ (reference sequence). The CDR3 sequence is 13 residues long. V was cut by 5 bases and J by 5 bases, with 10 bases left in between.